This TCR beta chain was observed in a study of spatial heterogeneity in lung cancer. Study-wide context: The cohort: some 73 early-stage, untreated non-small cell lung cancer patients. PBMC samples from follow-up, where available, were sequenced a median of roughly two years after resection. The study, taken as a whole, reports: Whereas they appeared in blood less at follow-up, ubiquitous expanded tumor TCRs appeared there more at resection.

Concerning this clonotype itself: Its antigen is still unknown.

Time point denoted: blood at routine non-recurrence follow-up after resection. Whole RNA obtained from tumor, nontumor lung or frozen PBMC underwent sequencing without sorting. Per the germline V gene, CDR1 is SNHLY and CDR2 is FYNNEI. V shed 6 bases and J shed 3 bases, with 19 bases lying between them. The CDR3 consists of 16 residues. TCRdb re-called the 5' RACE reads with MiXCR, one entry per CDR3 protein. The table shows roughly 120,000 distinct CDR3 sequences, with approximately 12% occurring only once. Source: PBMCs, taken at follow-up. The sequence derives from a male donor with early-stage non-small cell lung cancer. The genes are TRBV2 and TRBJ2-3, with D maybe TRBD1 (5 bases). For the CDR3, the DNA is TGTGCCAGCAGCGCCCTCAGGGCCCGAGGTACAGATACGCAGTATTTT. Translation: CASSALRARGTDTQYF.